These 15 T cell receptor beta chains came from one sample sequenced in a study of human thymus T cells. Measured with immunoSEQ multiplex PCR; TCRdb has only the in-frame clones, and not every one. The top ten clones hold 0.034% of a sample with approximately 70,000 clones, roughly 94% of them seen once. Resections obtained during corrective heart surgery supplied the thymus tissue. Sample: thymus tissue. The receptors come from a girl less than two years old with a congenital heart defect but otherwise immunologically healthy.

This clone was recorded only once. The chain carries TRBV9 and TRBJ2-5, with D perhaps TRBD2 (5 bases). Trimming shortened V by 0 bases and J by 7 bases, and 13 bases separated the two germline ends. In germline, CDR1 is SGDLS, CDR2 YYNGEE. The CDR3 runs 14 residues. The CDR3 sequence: CASSVESYRGTQYF. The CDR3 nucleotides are TGTGCCAGCAGCGTAGAAAGTTACCGGGGGACCCAGTACTTC.

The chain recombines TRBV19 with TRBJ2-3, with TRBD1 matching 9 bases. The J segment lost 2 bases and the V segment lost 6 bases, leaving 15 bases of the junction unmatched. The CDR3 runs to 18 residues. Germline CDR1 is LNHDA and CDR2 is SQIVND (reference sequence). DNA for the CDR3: TGTGCCAGTAGCGGACAGGGGAGGTTTGCGGCTCACACAGATACGCAGTATTTT. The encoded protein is CASSGQGRFAAHTDTQYF.

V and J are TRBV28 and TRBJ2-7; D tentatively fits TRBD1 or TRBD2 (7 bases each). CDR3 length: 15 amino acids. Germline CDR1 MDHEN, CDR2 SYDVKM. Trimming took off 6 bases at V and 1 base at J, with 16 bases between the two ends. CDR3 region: CASSYDREGSYEQYF. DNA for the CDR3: TGTGCCAGCAGCTACGACAGGGAGGGATCCTACGAGCAGTACTTC.

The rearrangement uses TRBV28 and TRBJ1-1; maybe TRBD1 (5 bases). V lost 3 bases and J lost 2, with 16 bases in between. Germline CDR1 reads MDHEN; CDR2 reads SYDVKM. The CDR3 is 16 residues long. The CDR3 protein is CASSLKGKILNTEAFF. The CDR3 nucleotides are TGTGCCAGCAGTTTGAAGGGGAAGATTCTTAACACTGAAGCTTTCTTT. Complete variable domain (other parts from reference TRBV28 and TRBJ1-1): DVKVTQSSRYLVKRTGEKVFLECVQDMDHENMFWYRQDPGLGLRLIYFSYDVKMKEKGDIPEGYSVSREKKERFSLILESASTNQTSMYLCASSLKGKILNTEAFFGQGTRLTVV.

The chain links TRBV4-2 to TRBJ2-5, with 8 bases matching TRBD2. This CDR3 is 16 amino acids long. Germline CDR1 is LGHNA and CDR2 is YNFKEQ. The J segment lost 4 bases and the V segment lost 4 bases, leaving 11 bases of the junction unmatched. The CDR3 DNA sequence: TGTGCCAGCAGCCCCCGGAACGGGAGGGCCCTAGAGACCCAGTACTTC. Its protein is CASSPRNGRALETQYF.

CDR3 region: CASSPKDPGTRTGELFF. The DNA of the CDR3 is TGTGCCAGCTCACCTAAAGACCCCGGGACTAGGACCGGGGAGCTGTTTTTT. The chain couples TRBV18 to TRBJ2-2, with TRBD2 matching over 8 bases. V was pared by 3 bases and J by 5 bases, with 11 bases of the junction left unmatched. CDR3 size: 17 residues. Germline V lookup: CDR1 KGHSH, CDR2 LQKENI.

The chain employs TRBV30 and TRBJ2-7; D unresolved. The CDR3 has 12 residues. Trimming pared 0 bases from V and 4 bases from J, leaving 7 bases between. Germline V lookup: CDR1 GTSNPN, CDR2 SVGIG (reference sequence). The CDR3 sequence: CAWSVGQYEQYF. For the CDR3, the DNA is TGTGCCTGGAGTGTTGGTCAGTACGAGCAGTACTTC. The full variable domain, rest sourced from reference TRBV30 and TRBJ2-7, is SQTIHQWPATLVQPVGSPLSLECTVEGTSNPNLYWYRQAAGRGLQLLFYSVGIGQISSEVPQNLSASRPQDRQFILSSKKLLLSDSGFYLCAWSVGQYEQYFGPGTRLTVT.

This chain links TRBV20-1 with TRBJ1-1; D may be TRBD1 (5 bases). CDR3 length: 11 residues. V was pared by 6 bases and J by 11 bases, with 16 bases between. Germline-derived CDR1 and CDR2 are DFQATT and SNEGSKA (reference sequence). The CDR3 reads CSAGWGVQAFF. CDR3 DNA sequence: TGCAGTGCGGGGTGGGGGGTACAGGCTTTCTTT.

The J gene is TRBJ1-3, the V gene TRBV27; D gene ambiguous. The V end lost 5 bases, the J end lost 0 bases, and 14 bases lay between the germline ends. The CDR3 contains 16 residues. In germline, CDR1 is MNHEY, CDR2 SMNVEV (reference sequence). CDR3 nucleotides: TGTGCCAGCAGTCCCCATGACGGAAACTCTGGAAACACCATATATTTT. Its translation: CASSPHDGNSGNTIYF.

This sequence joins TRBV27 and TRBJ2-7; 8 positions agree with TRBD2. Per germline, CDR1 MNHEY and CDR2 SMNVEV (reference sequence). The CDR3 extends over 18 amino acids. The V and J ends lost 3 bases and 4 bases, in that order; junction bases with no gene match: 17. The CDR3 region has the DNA TGTGCCAGCAGTTTGTGCTGGGGTTCGGCTAGCGGGCCTTACGAGCAGTACTTC. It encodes CASSLCWGSASGPYEQYF.

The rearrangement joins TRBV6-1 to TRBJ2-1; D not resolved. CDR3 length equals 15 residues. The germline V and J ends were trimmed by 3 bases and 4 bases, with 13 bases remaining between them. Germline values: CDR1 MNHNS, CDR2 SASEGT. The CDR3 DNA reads TGTGCCAGCAGTGACGCGCCTGGGCCTTACAATGAGCAGTTCTTC. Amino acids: CASSDAPGPYNEQFF.

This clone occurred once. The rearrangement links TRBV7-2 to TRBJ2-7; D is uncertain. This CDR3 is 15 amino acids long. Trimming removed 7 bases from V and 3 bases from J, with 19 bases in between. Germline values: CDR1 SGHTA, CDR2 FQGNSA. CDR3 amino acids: CASTPGLITGYEQYF. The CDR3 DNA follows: TGTGCCAGCACTCCCGGGCTAATCACGGGCTACGAGCAGTACTTC.

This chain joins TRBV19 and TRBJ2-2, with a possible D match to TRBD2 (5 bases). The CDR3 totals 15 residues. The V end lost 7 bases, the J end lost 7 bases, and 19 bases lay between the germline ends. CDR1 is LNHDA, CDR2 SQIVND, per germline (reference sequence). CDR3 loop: CASTLRVQRNGELFF. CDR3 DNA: TGTGCCAGTACCCTGCGGGTCCAACGGAACGGGGAGCTGTTTTTT.

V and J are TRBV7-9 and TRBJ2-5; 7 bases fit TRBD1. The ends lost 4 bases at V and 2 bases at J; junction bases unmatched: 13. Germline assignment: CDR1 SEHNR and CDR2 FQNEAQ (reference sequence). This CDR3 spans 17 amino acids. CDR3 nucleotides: TGTGCCAGCAGCTCGATAAAGGAAGAGACAGGGCAAGAGACCCAGTACTTC. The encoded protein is CASSSIKEETGQETQYF.

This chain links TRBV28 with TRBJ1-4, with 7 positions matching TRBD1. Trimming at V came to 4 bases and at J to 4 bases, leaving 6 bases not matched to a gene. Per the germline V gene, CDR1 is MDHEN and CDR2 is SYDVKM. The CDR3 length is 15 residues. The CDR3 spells CASSSGTAGNEKLFF. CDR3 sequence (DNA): TGTGCCAGCAGTTCCGGGACAGCTGGTAATGAAAAACTGTTTTTT.